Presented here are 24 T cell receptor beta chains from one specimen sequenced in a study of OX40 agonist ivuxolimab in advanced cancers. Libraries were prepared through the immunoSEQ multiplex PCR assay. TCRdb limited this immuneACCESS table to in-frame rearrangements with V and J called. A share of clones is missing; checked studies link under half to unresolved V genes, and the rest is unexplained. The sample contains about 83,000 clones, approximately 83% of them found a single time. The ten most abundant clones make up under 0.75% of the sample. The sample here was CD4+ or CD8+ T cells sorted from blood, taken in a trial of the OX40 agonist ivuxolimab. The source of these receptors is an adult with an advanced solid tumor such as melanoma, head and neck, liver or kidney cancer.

CDR3 coding DNA: TGTGCCAGCACACGGGGTGAGAGGGGGGCTTTCTTT. Translated: CASTRGERGAFF. V and J are TRBV7-2 and TRBJ1-1, with D maybe TRBD1 (6 bases). The CDR3 consists of 12 residues. Germline lookup yields CDR1 SGHTA and CDR2 FQGNSA. V dropped 7 bases and J dropped 11 bases, with 17 bases sitting between them.

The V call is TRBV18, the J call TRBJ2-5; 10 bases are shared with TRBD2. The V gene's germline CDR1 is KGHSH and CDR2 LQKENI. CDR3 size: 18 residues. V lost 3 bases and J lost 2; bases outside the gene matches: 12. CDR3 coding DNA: TGTGCCAGCTCACCGTTACCGCTAGCGGGGGCCGAACAAGAGACCCAGTACTTC. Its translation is CASSPLPLAGAEQETQYF.

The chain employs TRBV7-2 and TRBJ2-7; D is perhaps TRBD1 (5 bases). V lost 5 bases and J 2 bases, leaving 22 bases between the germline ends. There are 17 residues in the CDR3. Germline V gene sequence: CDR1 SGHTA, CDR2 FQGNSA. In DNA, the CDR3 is TGTGCCAGCAGCCAAGTACTTTCGTTGCAGGGCACCTACGAGCAGTACTTC. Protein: CASSQVLSLQGTYEQYF. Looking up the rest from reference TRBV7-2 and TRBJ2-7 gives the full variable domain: GAGVSQSPSNKVTEKGKDVELRCDPISGHTALYWYRQSLGQGLEFLIYFQGNSAPDKSGLPSDRFSAERTGGSVSTLTIQRTQQEDSAVYLCASSQVLSLQGTYEQYFGPGTRLTVT.

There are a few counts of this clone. The CDR3: CASSESGWGVTEAFF. As DNA, the CDR3 is TGTGCCAGCAGTGAAAGTGGTTGGGGCGTCACTGAAGCTTTCTTT. The gene calls are TRBV6-1 and TRBJ1-1; TRBD1 might be the D (5 bases). Deletions cut 2 bases from V and 4 bases from J, with 14 bases between. Germline assignment: CDR1 MNHNS and CDR2 SASEGT. The CDR3 consists of 15 residues.

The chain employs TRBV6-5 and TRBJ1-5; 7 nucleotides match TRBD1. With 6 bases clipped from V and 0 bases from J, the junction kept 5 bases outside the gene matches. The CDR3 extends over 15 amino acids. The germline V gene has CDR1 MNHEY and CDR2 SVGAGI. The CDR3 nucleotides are TGTGCCAGCAGCCCCGGGACAGTTAGCAATCAGCCCCAGCATTTT. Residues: CASSPGTVSNQPQHF.

The CDR3: CASSYESSYNSPLHF. In DNA form, the CDR3 reads TGTGCCAGCAGTTATGAAAGCTCCTATAATTCACCCCTCCACTTT. The gene calls are TRBV7-2 and TRBJ1-6; D is unresolved. There are 15 residues in the CDR3. The germline CDR1 and CDR2 sequences are SGHTA and FQGNSA. V was pared by 6 bases and J by 0 bases, with 9 bases between.

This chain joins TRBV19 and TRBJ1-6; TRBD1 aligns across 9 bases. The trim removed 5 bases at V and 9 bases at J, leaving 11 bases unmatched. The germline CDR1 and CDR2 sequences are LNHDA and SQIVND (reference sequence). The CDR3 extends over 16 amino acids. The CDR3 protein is CASSAGTGTGSSPLHF. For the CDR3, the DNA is TGTGCCAGTAGTGCAGGGACCGGGACAGGGAGTTCACCCCTCCACTTT.

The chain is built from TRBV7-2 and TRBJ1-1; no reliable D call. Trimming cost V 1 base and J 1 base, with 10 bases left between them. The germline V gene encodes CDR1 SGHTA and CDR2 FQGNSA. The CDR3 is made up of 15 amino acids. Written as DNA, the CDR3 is TGTGCCAGCAGCTTAGTCCAAAGCTCGAACACTGAAGCTTTCTTT. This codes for CASSLVQSSNTEAFF.

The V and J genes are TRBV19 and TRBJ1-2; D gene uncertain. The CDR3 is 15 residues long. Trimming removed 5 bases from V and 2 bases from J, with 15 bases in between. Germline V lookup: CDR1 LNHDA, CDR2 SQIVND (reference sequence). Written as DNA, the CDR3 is TGTGCCAGTAGTGAGTGGTCCGGGTCGAACTATGGCTACACCTTC. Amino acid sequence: CASSEWSGSNYGYTF.

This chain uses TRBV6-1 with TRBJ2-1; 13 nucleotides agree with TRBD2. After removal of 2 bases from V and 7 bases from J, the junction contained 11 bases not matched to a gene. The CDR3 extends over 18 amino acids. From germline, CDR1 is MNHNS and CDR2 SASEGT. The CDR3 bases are TGTGCCAGCAGTGAACAACCTCTGACTAGCGGGGGGCAGAATGAGCAGTTCTTC. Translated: CASSEQPLTSGGQNEQFF.

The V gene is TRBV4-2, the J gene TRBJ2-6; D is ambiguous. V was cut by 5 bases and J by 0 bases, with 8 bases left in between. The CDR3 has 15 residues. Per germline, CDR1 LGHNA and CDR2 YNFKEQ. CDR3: CASSWADSGANVLTF. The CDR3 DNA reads TGTGCCAGCAGCTGGGCGGACTCTGGGGCCAACGTCCTGACTTTC.

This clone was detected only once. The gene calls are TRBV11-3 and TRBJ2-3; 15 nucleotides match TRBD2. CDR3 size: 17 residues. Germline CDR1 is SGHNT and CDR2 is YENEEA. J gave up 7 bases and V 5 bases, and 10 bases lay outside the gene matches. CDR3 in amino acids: CASSAPGLAGGLNTQYF. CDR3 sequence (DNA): TGTGCCAGCAGCGCGCCCGGACTAGCGGGGGGGCTTAATACGCAGTATTTT.

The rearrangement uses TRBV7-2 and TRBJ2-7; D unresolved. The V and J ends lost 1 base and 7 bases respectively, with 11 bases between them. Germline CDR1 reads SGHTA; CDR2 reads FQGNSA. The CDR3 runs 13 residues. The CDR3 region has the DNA TGTGCCAGCAGCTTAGGAGGAGTAGGGGAGCAGTACTTC. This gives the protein CASSLGGVGEQYF.

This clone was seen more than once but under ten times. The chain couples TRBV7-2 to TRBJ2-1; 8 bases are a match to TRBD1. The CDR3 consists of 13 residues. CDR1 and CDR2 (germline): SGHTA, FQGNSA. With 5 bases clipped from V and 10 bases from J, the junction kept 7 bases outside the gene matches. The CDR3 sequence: CASSNRQGWEQFF. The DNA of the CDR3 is TGTGCCAGCAGCAACCGACAGGGGTGGGAGCAGTTCTTC.

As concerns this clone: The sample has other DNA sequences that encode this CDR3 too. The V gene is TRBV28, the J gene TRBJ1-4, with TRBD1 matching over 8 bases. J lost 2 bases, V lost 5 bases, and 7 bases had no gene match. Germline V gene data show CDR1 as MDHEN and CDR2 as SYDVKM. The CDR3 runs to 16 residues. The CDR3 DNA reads TGTGCCAGCAGTCCCCTGGACAGGGTGACTAATGAAAAACTGTTTTTT. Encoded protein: CASSPLDRVTNEKLFF.

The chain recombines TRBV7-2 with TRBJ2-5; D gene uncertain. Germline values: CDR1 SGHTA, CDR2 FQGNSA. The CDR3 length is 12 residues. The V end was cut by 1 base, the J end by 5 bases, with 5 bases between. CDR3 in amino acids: CASSLGLETQYF. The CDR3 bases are TGTGCCAGCAGCTTAGGCTTGGAGACCCAGTACTTC. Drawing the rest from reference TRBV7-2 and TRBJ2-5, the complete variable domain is GAGVSQSPSNKVTEKGKDVELRCDPISGHTALYWYRQSLGQGLEFLIYFQGNSAPDKSGLPSDRFSAERTGGSVSTLTIQRTQQEDSAVYLCASSLGLETQYFGPGTRLLVL.

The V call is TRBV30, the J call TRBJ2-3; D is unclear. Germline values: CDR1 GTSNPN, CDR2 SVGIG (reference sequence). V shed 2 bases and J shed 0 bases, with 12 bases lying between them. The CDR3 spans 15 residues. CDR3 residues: CAWSRVESSTDTQYF. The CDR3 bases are TGTGCCTGGAGTCGGGTAGAATCTAGCACAGATACGCAGTATTTT.

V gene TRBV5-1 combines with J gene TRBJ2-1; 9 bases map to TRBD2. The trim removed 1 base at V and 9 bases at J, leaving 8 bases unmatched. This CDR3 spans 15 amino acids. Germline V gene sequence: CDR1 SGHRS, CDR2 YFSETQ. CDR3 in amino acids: CASSLMASGEGEQFF. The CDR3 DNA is TGCGCCAGCAGCTTGATGGCTAGCGGGGAAGGTGAGCAGTTCTTC. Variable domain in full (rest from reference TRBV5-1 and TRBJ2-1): KAGVTQTPRYLIKTRGQQVTLSCSPISGHRSVSWYQQTPGQGLQFLFEYFSETQRNKGNFPGRFSGRQFSNSRSEMNVSTLELGDSALYLCASSLMASGEGEQFFGPGTRLTVL.

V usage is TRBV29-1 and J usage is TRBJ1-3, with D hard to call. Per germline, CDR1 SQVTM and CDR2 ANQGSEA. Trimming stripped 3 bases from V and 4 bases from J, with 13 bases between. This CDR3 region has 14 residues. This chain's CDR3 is CSVDFGELGNTIYF. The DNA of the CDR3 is TGCAGCGTTGATTTTGGGGAACTCGGAAACACCATATATTTT.

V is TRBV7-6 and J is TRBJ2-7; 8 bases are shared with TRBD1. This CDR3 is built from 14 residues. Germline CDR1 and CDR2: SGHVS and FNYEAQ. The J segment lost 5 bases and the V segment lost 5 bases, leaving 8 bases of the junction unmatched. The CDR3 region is CASSGSDRGHEQYF. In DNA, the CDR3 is TGTGCCAGCAGCGGGTCAGACAGGGGCCACGAGCAGTACTTC.

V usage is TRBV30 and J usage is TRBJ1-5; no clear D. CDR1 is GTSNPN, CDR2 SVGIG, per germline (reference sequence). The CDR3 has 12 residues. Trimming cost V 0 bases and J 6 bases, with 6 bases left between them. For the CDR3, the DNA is TGTGCCTGGAGTGTTCAGTTTCAGCCCCAGCATTTT. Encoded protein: CAWSVQFQPQHF.

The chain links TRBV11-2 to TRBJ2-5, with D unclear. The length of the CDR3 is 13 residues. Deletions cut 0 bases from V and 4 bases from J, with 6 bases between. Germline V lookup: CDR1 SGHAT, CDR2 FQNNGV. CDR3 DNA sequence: TGTGCCAGCAGCTTAGATGTCCGAGAGACCCAGTACTTC. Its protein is CASSLDVRETQYF.

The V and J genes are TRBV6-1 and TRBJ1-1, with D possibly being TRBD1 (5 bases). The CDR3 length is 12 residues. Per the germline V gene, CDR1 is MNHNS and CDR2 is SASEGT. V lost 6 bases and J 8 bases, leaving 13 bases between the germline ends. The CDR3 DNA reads TGTGCCAGCAGAATACTGGGGGTGGAAGCTTTCTTT. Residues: CASRILGVEAFF.

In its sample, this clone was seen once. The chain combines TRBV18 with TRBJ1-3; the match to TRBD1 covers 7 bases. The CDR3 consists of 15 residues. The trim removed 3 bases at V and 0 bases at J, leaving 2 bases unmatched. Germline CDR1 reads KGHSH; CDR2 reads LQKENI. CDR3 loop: CASSPGQNSGNTIYF. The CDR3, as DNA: TGTGCCAGCTCACCGGGACAGAACTCTGGAAACACCATATATTTT.